This T cell receptor (beta chain) was sequenced for a study of blood T cell repertoires in COVID-19. Looking at the study overall: The cDNA or gDNA used as material had been derived from T cells, B-cell-depleted T cells, or PBMCs.

TCRdb's table, derived via immunoSEQ multiplex PCR, lists solely in-frame clones and lacks some. Of around 160,000 clones listed, approximately 80% are singletons. The CDR3 has 14 residues. The germline V and J ends were trimmed by 5 bases and 3 bases, with 15 bases remaining between them. The V gene's germline CDR1 is SGHDT and CDR2 YYEEEE. The TCR was taken from a human donor in a cohort sampled during active COVID-19. The sequenced sample was peripheral blood. This sequence joins TRBV5-6 and TRBJ2-7; D is possibly TRBD1 (5 bases). CDR3 protein: CASSHQGIFYEQYF. As DNA, the CDR3 is TGTGCCAGCAGTCATCAGGGAATCTTCTACGAGCAGTACTTC.